This passage covers 24 T cell receptor beta chains from one sample sequenced in a study of PD-L1 blockade in urothelial cancer. Some clones are missing from TCRdb's copy, which holds only in-frame ones; the method was immunoSEQ multiplex PCR. The sample gives some 110,000 clones, approximately 90% of which show up once; under 2% is in the top ten. Noted time point: peripheral blood 6 weeks after treatment start. The sequencing used PBMCs, collected around atezolizumab (anti-PD-L1) treatment. These receptors were obtained from a man aged 55 to 69 with urothelial cancer.

The chain combines TRBV28 with TRBJ1-2; D is ambiguous. V dropped 3 bases and J dropped 0 bases, with 8 bases sitting between them. Per germline, CDR1 MDHEN and CDR2 SYDVKM. There are 14 residues in the CDR3. CDR3 nucleotides: TGTGCCAGCAGTTTCGCACAGACTAACTATGGCTACACCTTC. Its translation is CASSFAQTNYGYTF.

This chain links TRBV11-1 with TRBJ1-3; D uncertain. V gave up 6 bases and J gave up 4 bases, with 7 bases separating them. CDR1 and CDR2 (germline): SGHAT, FQDESV (reference sequence). CDR3 size: 12 residues. Here the CDR3 reads CASRLAGNTIYF. CDR3 bases: TGTGCCAGCAGACTAGCCGGAAACACCATATATTTT.

This chain uses TRBV9 with TRBJ2-7; no clear D gene. Looked up from germline, CDR1 is SGDLS and CDR2 is YYNGEE. The CDR3 is made up of 17 amino acids. Trimming took 0 bases from V and 0 from J, leaving 16 bases between them. CDR3 residues: CASSVVRLTPSSYEQYF. CDR3 DNA sequence: TGTGCCAGCAGCGTAGTGAGACTCACCCCCAGCTCCTACGAGCAGTACTTC. The full variable domain, completed using reference TRBV9 and TRBJ2-7, is DSGVTQTPKHLITATGQRVTLRCSPRSGDLSVYWYQQSLDQGLQFLIQYYNGEERAKGNILERFSAQQFPDLHSELNLSSLELGDSALYFCASSVVRLTPSSYEQYFGPGTRLTVT.

The rearrangement joins TRBV7-9 to TRBJ1-4; no clear D gene. Germline lookup yields CDR1 SEHNR and CDR2 FQNEAQ (reference sequence). This CDR3 is 15 amino acids long. The V end lost 10 bases, the J end lost 8 bases, and 23 bases lay between the germline ends. CDR3 sequence: CATTLGRVGVEKLFF. DNA for the CDR3: TGTGCCACCACTCTAGGGCGGGTTGGAGTGGAAAAACTGTTTTTT.

The genes are TRBV6-1 and TRBJ2-7; tentatively, D is TRBD1 (6 bases). V was pared by 6 bases and J by 3 bases, with 12 bases between. This CDR3 has 13 amino acids. Germline CDR1 and CDR2: MNHNS and SASEGT. The CDR3 DNA sequence: TGTGCCAGCAGCGGAGGACAGAACTACGAGCAGTACTTC. Its protein product is CASSGGQNYEQYF.

The J gene is TRBJ1-1, the V gene TRBV6-1, with D possibly matching TRBD1 (6 bases). Trimming removed 1 base from V and 3 bases from J, with 9 bases in between. The germline V gene encodes CDR1 MNHNS and CDR2 SASEGT. This CDR3 has 14 amino acids. DNA for the CDR3: TGTGCCAGCAGTGAAGGGCAGGGGCACACTGAAGCTTTCTTT. Translated: CASSEGQGHTEAFF.

The gene calls are TRBV18 and TRBJ1-4; TRBD1 matches 8 bases. CDR1 KGHSH and CDR2 LQKENI come from the germline V gene. The CDR3 is 16 amino acids. After removal of 3 bases from V and 5 bases from J, the junction contained 8 bases not matched to a gene. The CDR3 spells CASSPVGTGQNEKLFF. The CDR3 DNA reads TGTGCCAGCTCACCGGTAGGGACAGGCCAAAATGAAAAACTGTTTTTT.

The CDR3 nucleotides read TGTGCCAGCAAGAAAGACAGGGTTCTTTCCTACGAGCAGTACTTC. It codes for CASKKDRVLSYEQYF. The chain joins TRBV6-6 to TRBJ2-7; 7 positions agree with TRBD1. V dropped 7 bases and J dropped 1; count of bases not matched to a gene: 10. Germline V gives CDR1 MNHNY, CDR2 SVGAGI (reference sequence). This CDR3 region has 15 residues.

This chain links TRBV11-2 with TRBJ2-5; the D gene is possibly TRBD2 (7 bases). In germline, CDR1 is SGHAT, CDR2 FQNNGV. This CDR3 contains 14 residues. V was trimmed by 3 bases and J by 4 bases, leaving 12 bases between them. CDR3 loop: CASSLGGTSETQYF. The CDR3 DNA reads TGTGCCAGCAGCTTGGGGGGGACATCAGAGACCCAGTACTTC.

The chain links TRBV28 to TRBJ2-7; tentative D call: TRBD1 (5 bases). Trimming removed 6 bases at V and 5 bases at J, with 11 bases between. The CDR3 spans 12 residues. Germline CDR1 and CDR2: MDHEN and SYDVKM. CDR3 bases: TGTGCCAGCAGGGTGACAGAGGACGAGCAGTACTTC. Translated: CASRVTEDEQYF.

V is TRBV30 and J is TRBJ2-1; no reliable D call. The germline V gene encodes CDR1 GTSNPN and CDR2 SVGIG (reference sequence). The CDR3 has 11 residues. V was cut by 0 bases and J by 8 bases, with 5 bases left in between. The CDR3 region has the DNA TGTGCCTGGAGTGTACTACATGAGCAGTTCTTC. Its translation: CAWSVLHEQFF.

Details on this clone: One junction end does not reproduce the germline sequence, and a read error may be involved. This sequence joins TRBV19 and TRBJ1-5, with TRBD1 matching 7 bases. The CDR3 runs 15 residues. Germline lookup yields CDR1 LNHDA and CDR2 SQIVND (reference sequence). The CDR3 bases are TGTGCCAGTAGTTTAGACAGGGCAATCAATCAGCCCCAGCATTTT. Protein product: CASSLDRAINQPQHF. Variable domain in full (rest from reference TRBV19 and TRBJ1-5): DGGITQSPKYLFRKEGQNVTLSCEQNLNHDAMYWYRQDPGQGLRLIYYSQIVNDFQKGDIAEGYSVSREKKESFPLTVTSAQKNPTAFYLCASSLDRAINQPQHFGDGTRLSIL.

The rearrangement joins TRBV5-4 to TRBJ2-3; D is perhaps TRBD2 (6 bases). The CDR3 totals 14 residues. The germline CDR1 and CDR2 sequences are SGHNT and YYREEE (reference sequence). V lost 1 base to trimming and J lost 5 bases, with 11 bases between them. CDR3 nucleotide sequence: TGTGCCAGCAGCTTGATGGGAGGTTTAGATACGCAGTATTTT. Translated: CASSLMGGLDTQYF.

The chain is built from TRBV28 and TRBJ1-1, with TRBD1 identical over 9 bases. Germline CDR1 reads MDHEN; CDR2 reads SYDVKM. V shed 1 base, J shed 7 bases, and the junction held 1 base outside the gene matches. CDR3 length: 13 residues. The CDR3 nucleotides are TGTGCCAGCAGTTTATTGGGACAGGGTGAAGCTTTCTTT. Its protein product is CASSLLGQGEAFF. Supplemented by reference TRBV28 and TRBJ1-1, the full variable domain reads DVKVTQSSRYLVKRTGEKVFLECVQDMDHENMFWYRQDPGLGLRLIYFSYDVKMKEKGDIPEGYSVSREKKERFSLILESASTNQTSMYLCASSLLGQGEAFFGQGTRLTVV.

Here the CDR3 reads CASSSVAGARETQYF. As DNA, the CDR3 is TGTGCCAGCAGCTCCGTAGCGGGGGCCAGAGAGACCCAGTACTTC. The rearrangement uses TRBV11-2 and TRBJ2-5; 9 bases match TRBD2. J gave up 4 bases and V 4 bases, and 7 bases lay outside the gene matches. The CDR3 runs to 15 residues. Per the germline V gene, CDR1 is SGHAT and CDR2 is FQNNGV.

The rearrangement links TRBV19 to TRBJ2-3; TRBD1 might be the D (6 bases). Trimming took off 8 bases at V and 2 bases at J, with 17 bases between the two ends. The CDR3 length is 15 residues. Germline lookup yields CDR1 LNHDA and CDR2 SQIVND (reference sequence). The CDR3 nucleotides read TGTGCCAGTGTAAACCGACAGGATTTCACAGATACGCAGTATTTT. It codes for CASVNRQDFTDTQYF.

The rearrangement joins TRBV7-3 to TRBJ2-2; unclear D gene. The CDR3 has 16 amino acids. CDR1 is SGHTA and CDR2 is FQGTGA in the germline V gene. Trimming removed 2 bases at V and 7 bases at J, with 17 bases between. The chain's CDR3 is CASSLLAPGNGGELFF. In DNA form, the CDR3 reads TGTGCCAGCAGCTTATTGGCCCCGGGTAACGGCGGGGAGCTGTTTTTT.

The chain is built from TRBV6-5 and TRBJ1-2; 9 bases map to TRBD1. The germline V gene encodes CDR1 MNHEY and CDR2 SVGAGI. The CDR3 has 15 amino acids. V was clipped by 6 bases and J by 6 bases; unmatched bases: 11. CDR3 nucleotide sequence: TGTGCCAGCAGGATCACCGGGACAGGGATCGATGGCTACACCTTC. Its translation: CASRITGTGIDGYTF.

The chain carries TRBV7-3 and TRBJ2-5; possibly TRBD1 for D (5 bases). The V gene's germline CDR1 is SGHTA and CDR2 FQGTGA. Trimming took off 4 bases at V and 4 bases at J, with 10 bases between the two ends. The CDR3 length is 13 residues. As DNA, the CDR3 is TGTGCCAGCAGCTCTCAGGGTGGAGAGACCCAGTACTTC. This translates into CASSSQGGETQYF.

V gene TRBV4-3 combines with J gene TRBJ1-6; TRBD1 is a possible D gene (5 bases). From germline, CDR1 is LGHNA and CDR2 YSLEER. The CDR3 is 15 residues long. V was cut by 3 bases and J by 14 bases, with 20 bases left in between. The CDR3 DNA is TGCGCCAGCAGCCAGGAGGGATTGCAGGGAGGCACCCTCCACTTT. Its translation: CASSQEGLQGGTLHF.

This sequence joins TRBV15 and TRBJ2-2, with D possibly being TRBD2 (6 bases). The CDR3 runs 16 residues. Deletions cut 7 bases from V and 0 bases from J, with 15 bases between. Per germline, CDR1 LNHNV and CDR2 YYDKDF (reference sequence). CDR3 residues: CATTGGVPTNTGELFF. The CDR3 nucleotides read TGTGCCACCACCGGGGGAGTCCCTACGAACACCGGGGAGCTGTTTTTT.

The chain recombines TRBV11-1 with TRBJ2-2, with D unclear. This CDR3 spans 19 amino acids. Trimming removed 4 bases from V and 4 bases from J, with 25 bases in between. Germline V gene sequence: CDR1 SGHAT, CDR2 FQDESV (reference sequence). CDR3 nucleotide sequence: TGTGCCAGCAGCTACGACCCCTTGAGGCAAGAAATTATCACCGGGGAGCTGTTTTTT. It specifies CASSYDPLRQEIITGELFF.

In this sample, this clone turned up once. The gene calls are TRBV9 and TRBJ2-7; D may be TRBD1 (5 bases). There are 14 residues in the CDR3. Germline V CDR1 and CDR2: SGDLS, YYNGEE. V shed 4 bases and J shed 6 bases, with 17 bases lying between them. DNA for the CDR3: TGTGCCAGCAGCCTAACCACCGACAGAGGCGAGCAGTACTTC. It codes for CASSLTTDRGEQYF.

In its sample, this clone was seen once. V and J are TRBV10-3 and TRBJ2-7; 7 nucleotides match TRBD1. V lost 4 bases and J lost 4; bases outside the gene matches: 10. The CDR3 runs 15 residues. Germline CDR1 ENHRY, CDR2 SYGVKD. The CDR3, as DNA: TGTGCCATCAGTGTCGACAGGGACAGAACATACGAGCAGTACTTC. It specifies CAISVDRDRTYEQYF.